This entry lists 22 T cell receptor beta chains sequenced from one sample in a study of early T cells in non-severe SARS-CoV-2 infection. Using its own MiXCR run on the 5' RACE reads, TCRdb lists one record per CDR3 protein. Among about 42,000 distinct CDR3 sequences, roughly 7.1% were seen once, and the ten largest hold roughly 4.8%. Material: whole blood. The receptors were gathered from an adult who was a healthcare worker with PCR-confirmed SARS-CoV-2 infection or an uninfected control (not recorded which).

This chain joins TRBV18 and TRBJ2-7; D is possibly TRBD1 (6 bases). The CDR3 sequence is 14 residues long. V was trimmed by 6 bases and J by 6 bases, leaving 18 bases between them. In germline, CDR1 is KGHSH, CDR2 LQKENI. The CDR3 is CASSPTGTTLEQYF. The CDR3, as DNA: TGTGCCAGCTCCCCCACGGGGACAACCCTCGAGCAGTACTTC.

This clonotype turned up a few times. The CDR3 loop reads CASTRKNIQYF. The DNA of the CDR3 is TGTGCCAGCACCCGTAAAAACATTCAGTACTTC. V gene TRBV12-3 or TRBV12-4 combines with J gene TRBJ2-4; the D is unclear. The CDR3 is 11 residues long. With 7 bases removed from V and 4 bases from J, the gap between germline ends came to 5 bases.

This clonotype was detected ten times or more. The chain couples TRBV6-1 to TRBJ2-3, with D perhaps matching TRBD2 (6 bases). Trimming removed 7 bases at V and 0 bases at J, with 14 bases between. CDR3 length equals 15 residues. Germline lookup yields CDR1 MNHNS and CDR2 SASEGT. The CDR3 sequence is CASTSPGTSTDTQYF. Here the CDR3 DNA reads TGTGCCAGCACATCGCCCGGGACTAGCACAGATACGCAGTATTTT.

At least ten counts were recorded for this clonotype. The chain uses TRBV3-1 and TRBJ1-2; TRBD1 matches at 8 bases. V shed 3 bases and J 0 bases; nucleotides not matched to a gene: 6. Germline V gene sequence: CDR1 LGHDT, CDR2 YNNKEL (reference sequence). This CDR3 has 16 amino acids. The CDR3 DNA follows: TGTGCCAGCAGCCACCCACAGGGGGAAGCTAACTATGGCTACACCTTC. Residues: CASSHPQGEANYGYTF.

This clonotype was observed at least ten times. The chain joins TRBV5-1 to TRBJ2-7; 8 positions match TRBD1. Germline trimming cut 5 bases from V and 5 bases from J; bases unmatched to any gene: 6. Germline V gene sequence: CDR1 SGHRS, CDR2 YFSETQ. This CDR3 is 13 amino acids long. The CDR3 bases are TGCGCCAGCAGTTCCGGGACAGGCAACGAGCAGTACTTC. Residues: CASSSGTGNEQYF.

The table lists this clonotype with a few counts. V is TRBV29-1 and J is TRBJ2-7, with 7 bases that match TRBD1. Germline V gene data show CDR1 as SQVTM and CDR2 as ANQGSEA. This CDR3 region has 12 residues. The J segment lost 7 bases and the V segment lost 4 bases, leaving 7 bases of the junction unmatched. CDR3 bases: TGCAGCGTTGTGCAGGGGGTCGGGGAGCAGTACTTC. Translating it yields CSVVQGVGEQYF.

This clonotype was observed many times. V is TRBV3-1 and J is TRBJ2-2; the match to TRBD1 covers 10 bases. The germline gives CDR1 LGHDT, CDR2 YNNKEL (reference sequence). V lost 4 bases to trimming and J lost 9 bases; unmatched junction nucleotides: 11. The CDR3 sequence is 16 residues long. DNA of the CDR3: TGTGCCAGCAGCCTCCATTCCGGGACAGGGGACCGGGAGCTGTTTTTT. Translation gives CASSLHSGTGDRELFF.

There are a few counts of this clonotype. This rearrangement joins TRBV12-5 to TRBJ1-6; a possible D gene is TRBD1 (6 bases). This CDR3 comprises 14 residues. Per germline, CDR1 LGHNT and CDR2 FRNRAP. With 7 bases removed from V and 5 bases from J, the gap between germline ends came to 12 bases. The CDR3 region has the DNA TGTGCTAGTGCCGTCGGACAGAATAATTCACCCCTCCACTTT. It codes for CASAVGQNNSPLHF.

This clonotype has more than one count but fewer than ten. The chain carries TRBV3-1 and TRBJ2-1, with D unresolved. There are 16 residues in the CDR3. CDR1 is LGHDT, CDR2 YNNKEL, per germline (reference sequence). Trimming took 0 bases from V and 2 from J, leaving 11 bases between them. CDR3: CASSQEETLPYNEQFF. Here the CDR3 DNA reads TGTGCCAGCAGCCAAGAAGAGACTCTACCCTACAATGAGCAGTTCTTC.

The chain is built from TRBV10-3 and TRBJ1-4; the D gene is possibly TRBD1 (6 bases). The V end lost 2 bases, the J end lost 8 bases, and 15 bases lay between the germline ends. This CDR3 has 15 amino acids. Germline V lookup: CDR1 ENHRY, CDR2 SYGVKD. CDR3 nucleotides: TGTGCCATCAGTGAGCCGGACAGAGGAGGGGAAAAACTGTTTTTT. The encoded protein is CAISEPDRGGEKLFF.

This clonotype has at least ten counts. The chain combines TRBV6-2 or TRBV6-3 with TRBJ1-1, with TRBD1 as a possible D gene (5 bases). The CDR3 runs to 14 residues. Deletions cut 7 bases from V and 4 bases from J, with 16 bases between. The germline V gene has CDR1 MNHEY and CDR2 SVGEGT. CDR3 protein: CASKQPQGPTEAFF. For the CDR3, the DNA is TGTGCCAGCAAACAGCCTCAGGGACCCACTGAAGCTTTCTTT.

V gene TRBV7-8 combines with J gene TRBJ2-3, with TRBD1 identical over 7 bases. The germline gives CDR1 SGHVS, CDR2 FQNEAQ. J was trimmed by 2 bases and V by 8 bases; bases with no gene match: 10. This CDR3 region has 15 residues. CDR3 amino acids: CASRDRDRYTDTQYF. CDR3 sequence (DNA): TGTGCCAGCCGCGACCGGGACAGATACACAGATACGCAGTATTTT.

The J gene is TRBJ1-1, the V gene TRBV10-2; maybe TRBD1 (5 bases). The V gene lost 6 bases and the J gene lost 5 bases, with 13 bases spanning the gap. The CDR3 has 13 amino acids. Germline CDR1 is WSHSY and CDR2 is SAAADI. In nucleotides, the CDR3 is TGCGCCAGCAGAACAGGATTGGGGACTGAAGCTTTCTTT. Translated, it gives CASRTGLGTEAFF.

This clonotype was recorded a few times. The chain has TRBV20-1 and TRBJ2-7; D is undetermined. From germline, CDR1 is DFQATT and CDR2 SNEGSKA (reference sequence). The CDR3 is made up of 14 amino acids. The germline V and J ends were trimmed by 4 bases and 2 bases, with 15 bases remaining between them. CDR3 amino acids: CSATPRVYTYEQYF. CDR3 sequence (DNA): TGCAGTGCTACCCCCCGGGTCTATACCTACGAGCAGTACTTC.

This clonotype was observed a handful of times. The chain carries TRBV7-9 and TRBJ1-4; 7 bases match TRBD1. V was pared by 4 bases and J by 4 bases, with 9 bases of the junction left unmatched. Germline loops: CDR1 SEHNR, CDR2 FQNEAQ (reference sequence). The CDR3 consists of 16 residues. CDR3: CASSSETGHDNEKLFF. CDR3 nucleotide sequence: TGTGCCAGCAGCTCAGAGACAGGGCACGATAATGAAAAACTGTTTTTT. Variable domain in full (rest from reference TRBV7-9 and TRBJ1-4): DTGVSQNPRHKITKRGQNVTFRCDPISEHNRLYWYRQTLGQGPEFLTYFQNEAQLEKSRLLSDRFSAERPKGSFSTLEIQRTEQGDSAMYLCASSSETGHDNEKLFFGSGTQLSVL.

V usage is TRBV14 and J usage is TRBJ2-3; TRBD2 aligns across 13 bases. The CDR3 sequence is 18 residues long. Germline V CDR1 and CDR2: SGHDN, FVKESK. The V gene end was trimmed by 4 bases and the J gene end by 2 bases; junction bases not matched to a gene: 9. The DNA of the CDR3 is TGTGCCAGCAGCCTGACTAGCGGGGGGATTATCGACACAGATACGCAGTATTTT. The encoded protein is CASSLTSGGIIDTDTQYF.

There are many counts of this clonotype. V and J are TRBV6-1 and TRBJ2-3; 7 positions agree with TRBD1. The V and J ends lost 10 bases and 2 bases, in that order; junction bases with no gene match: 18. Germline V CDR1 and CDR2: MNHNS, SASEGT. The CDR3 covers 17 residues. The chain's CDR3 is CATHNIPGQQNTDTQYF. The CDR3 DNA reads as TGTGCCACGCACAACATTCCGGGACAGCAAAACACAGATACGCAGTATTTT.

The table lists this clonotype with a few counts. CDR3 residues: CSVGGAEETQYF. DNA for the CDR3: TGCAGCGTTGGGGGGGCTGAGGAGACCCAGTACTTC. The chain links TRBV29-1 to TRBJ2-5, with D possibly called TRBD1 or TRBD2 (6 bases each). Germline values: CDR1 SQVTM, CDR2 ANQGSEA. The CDR3 sequence is 12 residues long. Trimming pared 4 bases from V and 5 bases from J, leaving 11 bases between.

V gene TRBV5-4 combines with J gene TRBJ2-4; the D call may be TRBD1 or TRBD2 (6 bases each). V lost 3 bases and J 3 bases, leaving 10 bases between the germline ends. CDR1 is SGHNT and CDR2 is YYREEE in the germline V gene (reference sequence). The CDR3 has 14 amino acids. CDR3 sequence reads: CASSSGADKNIQYF. In nucleotides, the CDR3 is TGTGCCAGCAGCTCGGGGGCTGACAAAAACATTCAGTACTTC.

This clonotype was seen repeatedly, ten times or more. V usage is TRBV6-1 and J usage is TRBJ1-2; D unresolved. Looked up from germline, CDR1 is MNHNS and CDR2 is SASEGT. V was shortened by 2 bases and J by 8 bases, with 15 bases between the two germline ends. The CDR3 covers 14 residues. In DNA, the CDR3 is TGTGCCAGCAGTGAACGCAGGTTACTATACGGCTACACCTTC. This codes for CASSERRLLYGYTF.

CDR3 sequence (DNA): TGTGCCAGCAGTTATATTGGCTCGCGCAGCAATGAGCAGTTCTTC. Translation: CASSYIGSRSNEQFF. This chain connects TRBV6-2 or TRBV6-3 to TRBJ2-1; D not resolved. V dropped 3 bases and J dropped 6 bases, with 15 bases sitting between them. Germline V lookup: CDR1 MNHEY, CDR2 SVGEGT. This CDR3 has 15 amino acids.

This clonotype came up a few times. The CDR3 reads CASSPPPGGFEQYF. The CDR3 region has the DNA TGTGCCAGCAGCCCCCCACCGGGCGGGTTCGAGCAGTACTTC. The chain combines TRBV7-2 with TRBJ2-7; D possibly corresponds to TRBD2 (5 bases). The CDR3 length is 14 residues. From germline, CDR1 is SGHTA and CDR2 FQGNSA. V gave up 5 bases and J gave up 6 bases, with 17 bases separating them.